This entry describes one T cell receptor beta chain. The sample comes from a study of technical replicates of blood from a few donors. This CDR3 is built from 16 residues. V shed 6 bases and J shed 2 bases, with 17 bases lying between them. Germline CDR1 is WNHNN and CDR2 is SYGVQD (reference sequence). Assay used: immunoSEQ multiplex PCR; TCRdb lists only in-frame clones, some missing. The table records about 100,000 clones, roughly 95% of them present only once. The chain links TRBV10-1 to TRBJ2-1; D is perhaps TRBD2 (6 bases). Sequences were obtained from T cells isolated from PBMCs. The clonotype originates from a human donor in good health. CDR3 sequence (DNA): TGCGCCAGCAGCGAAGTAGCGGCTACAACCTACAATGAGCAGTTCTTC. Its translation is CASSEVAATTYNEQFF.